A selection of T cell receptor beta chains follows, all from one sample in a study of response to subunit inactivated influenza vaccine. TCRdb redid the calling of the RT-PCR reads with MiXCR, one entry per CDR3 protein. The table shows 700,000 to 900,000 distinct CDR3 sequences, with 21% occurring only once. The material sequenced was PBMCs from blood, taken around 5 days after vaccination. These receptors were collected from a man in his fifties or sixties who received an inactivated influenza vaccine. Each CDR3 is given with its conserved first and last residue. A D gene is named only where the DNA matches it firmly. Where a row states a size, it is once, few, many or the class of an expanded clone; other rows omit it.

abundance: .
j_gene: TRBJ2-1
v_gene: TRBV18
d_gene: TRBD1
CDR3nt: TGTGCCAGCTCACCGAGAACAGGGGTCACCTACAATGAGCAGTTCTTC
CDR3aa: CASSPRTGVTYNEQFF

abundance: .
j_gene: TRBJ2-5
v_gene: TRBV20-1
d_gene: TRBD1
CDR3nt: TGCATCCCGGACAGGCTACAAGAGACCCAGTACTTC
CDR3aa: CIPDRLQETQYF

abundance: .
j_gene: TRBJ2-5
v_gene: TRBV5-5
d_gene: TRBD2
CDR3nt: TGTGCCAGCAGCTTAAAAGAACTAGCGTACCAAGAGACCCAGTACTTC
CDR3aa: CASSLKELAYQETQYF

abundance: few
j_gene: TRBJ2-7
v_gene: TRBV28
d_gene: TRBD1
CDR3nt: TGTGCCAGCAACCTACCGGGACAGTCCTACGAGCAGTACTTC
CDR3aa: CASNLPGQSYEQYF

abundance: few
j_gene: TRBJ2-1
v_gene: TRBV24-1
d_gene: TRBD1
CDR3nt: TGTGCCACCAGTGATCCGCGGACAGGAGTAACCTACAATGAGCAGTTCTTC
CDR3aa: CATSDPRTGVTYNEQFF

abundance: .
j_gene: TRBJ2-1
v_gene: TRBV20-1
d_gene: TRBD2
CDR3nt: TGCAGTGCTAGTAGCGGGACGCAGTTTGGGGGGTTGGATGAGCAGTTCTTC
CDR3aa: CSASSGTQFGGLDEQFF

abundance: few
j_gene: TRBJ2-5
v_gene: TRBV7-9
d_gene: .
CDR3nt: TGTGCCAGCAGCCCCCGACACCAAGAGACCCAGTACTTC
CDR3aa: CASSPRHQETQYF

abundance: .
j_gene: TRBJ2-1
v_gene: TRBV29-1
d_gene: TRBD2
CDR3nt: TGCAGCGCCCTAAGGGGGACTAGCGACTACAATGAGCAGTTCTTC
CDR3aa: CSALRGTSDYNEQFF

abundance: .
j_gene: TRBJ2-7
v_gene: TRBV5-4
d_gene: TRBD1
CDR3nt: TGTGCCAGCAGCTTGGCCGGGGACAGGGCGGCCTACGAGCAGTACTTC
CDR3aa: CASSLAGDRAAYEQYF

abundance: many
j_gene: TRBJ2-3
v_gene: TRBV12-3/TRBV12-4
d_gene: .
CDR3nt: TGTGCCAGCAGACCGGGACGGACTAGCACAGATACGCAGTATTTT
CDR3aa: CASRPGRTSTDTQYF

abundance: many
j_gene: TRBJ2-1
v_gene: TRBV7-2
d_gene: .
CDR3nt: TGTGCCAGCAGCTTTGGGCTCTGGGATGAGCAGTTCTTC
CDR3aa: CASSFGLWDEQFF

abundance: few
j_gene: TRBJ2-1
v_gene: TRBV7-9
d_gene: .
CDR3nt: TGTGCCAGCAGCTTACCCCTTTTCAATGAGCAGTTCTTC
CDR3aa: CASSLPLFNEQFF

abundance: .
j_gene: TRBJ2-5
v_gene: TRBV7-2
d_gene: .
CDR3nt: TGTGCCAGCAGCTTAGTATTGAGTTCACCAAAGACCCAGTACTTC
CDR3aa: CASSLVLSSPKTQYF

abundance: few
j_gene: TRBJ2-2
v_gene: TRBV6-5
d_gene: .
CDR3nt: TGTGCCAGCAGTTACTCGTTGGCCAGTTCGAACACCGGGGAGCTGTTTTTT
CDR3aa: CASSYSLASSNTGELFF

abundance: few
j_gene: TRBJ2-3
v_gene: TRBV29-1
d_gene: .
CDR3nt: TGCAGCGTCCCAGGGTCCACAGATACGCAGTATTTT
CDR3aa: CSVPGSTDTQYF

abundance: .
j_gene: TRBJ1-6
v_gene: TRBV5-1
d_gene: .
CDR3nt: TGCGCCAGCAGCTTGGGACGGGAATTGGATTCACCCCTCCACTTT
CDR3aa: CASSLGRELDSPLHF

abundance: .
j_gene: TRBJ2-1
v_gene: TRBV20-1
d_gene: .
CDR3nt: TGCAGTGCAACGCGGGACTCCTACAATGAGCAGTTCTTC
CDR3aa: CSATRDSYNEQFF

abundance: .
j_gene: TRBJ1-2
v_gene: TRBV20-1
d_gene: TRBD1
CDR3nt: TGCAGCGCAGTTTCCCGGGACAGGGGCTATGGCTACACCTTC
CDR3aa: CSAVSRDRGYGYTF

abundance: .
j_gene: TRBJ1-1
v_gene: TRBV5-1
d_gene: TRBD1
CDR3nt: TGCGCCACCGGACAGGACCCTTTGAACACTGAAGCTTTCTTT
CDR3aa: CATGQDPLNTEAFF

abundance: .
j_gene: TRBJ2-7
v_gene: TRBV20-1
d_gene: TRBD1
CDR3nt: TGCAGAGCCGGGACAGGGGGCTCCTACGAGCAGTACTTC
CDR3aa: CRAGTGGSYEQYF

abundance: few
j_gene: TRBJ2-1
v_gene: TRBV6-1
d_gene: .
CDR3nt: TGTGCGTCGAAGCGGTACGAAAGCTCCTACAATGAGCAGTTCTTC
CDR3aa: CASKRYESSYNEQFF

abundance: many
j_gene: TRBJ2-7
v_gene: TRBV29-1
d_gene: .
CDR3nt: TGCAGCGTTGGGGGGATCGGCTACGAGCAGTACTTC
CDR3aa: CSVGGIGYEQYF

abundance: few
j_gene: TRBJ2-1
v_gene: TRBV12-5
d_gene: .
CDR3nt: TGTGCTAGTGGTTTGGCTTACGATGGGGTGCCGGAGCAGTTCTTC
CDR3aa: CASGLAYDGVPEQFF

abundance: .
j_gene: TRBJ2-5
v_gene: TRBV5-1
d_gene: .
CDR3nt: TGCGCCAGCCGGACTGGGGGGAAGCAAGAGACCCAGTACTTC
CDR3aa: CASRTGGKQETQYF

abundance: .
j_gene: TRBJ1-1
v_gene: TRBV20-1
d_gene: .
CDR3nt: TGCAGTGCTAGACGCGGGGGCAGGAGCACTGAAGCTTTCTTT
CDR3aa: CSARRGGRSTEAFF

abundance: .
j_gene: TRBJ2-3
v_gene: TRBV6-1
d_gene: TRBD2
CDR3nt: TGTGCCAGCAGTGACGCGGGAGGGCTAGCAGATACGCAGTATTTT
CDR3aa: CASSDAGGLADTQYF

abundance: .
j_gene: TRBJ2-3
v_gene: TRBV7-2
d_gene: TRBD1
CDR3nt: TGTGCCAGCAGCACATCCGGGACAGGGGTAGGAGGTACGCAGTATTTT
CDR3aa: CASSTSGTGVGGTQYF

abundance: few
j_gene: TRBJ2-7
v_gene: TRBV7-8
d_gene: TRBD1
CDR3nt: TGTGCCAGCAGCCTACTAGGAGCCGGGACAGGGACCTACGAGCAGTACTTC
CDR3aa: CASSLLGAGTGTYEQYF

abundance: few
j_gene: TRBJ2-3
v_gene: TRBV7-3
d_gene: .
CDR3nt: TGTGCCAGCAGCTTAGGACGTCAACGCACAGATACGCAGTATTTT
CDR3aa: CASSLGRQRTDTQYF

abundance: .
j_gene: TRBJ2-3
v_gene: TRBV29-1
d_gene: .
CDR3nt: TGCAGCGTTGAAGACCTCCGGGACAACACAGATACGCAGTATTTT
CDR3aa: CSVEDLRDNTDTQYF

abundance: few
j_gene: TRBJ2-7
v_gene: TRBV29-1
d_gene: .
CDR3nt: TGCAGCGCAACTTCGGGGGCTGCCTACGAGCAGTACTTC
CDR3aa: CSATSGAAYEQYF

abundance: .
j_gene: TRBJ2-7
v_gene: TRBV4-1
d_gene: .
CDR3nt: TGCGCCAGCAGCCAAGCCCCTCAATACAGCTCCTACGAGCAGTACTTC
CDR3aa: CASSQAPQYSSYEQYF

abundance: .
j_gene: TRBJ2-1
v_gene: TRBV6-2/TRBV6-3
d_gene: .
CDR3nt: TGTGCCAGCAGTTTCGTCGGGTGGAGGGGTGAGCAGTTCTTC
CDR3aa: CASSFVGWRGEQFF

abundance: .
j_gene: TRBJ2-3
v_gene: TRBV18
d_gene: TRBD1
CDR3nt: TGTGCCAGCTCACCACGGACAGGGTTGACAGATACGCAGTATTTT
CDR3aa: CASSPRTGLTDTQYF

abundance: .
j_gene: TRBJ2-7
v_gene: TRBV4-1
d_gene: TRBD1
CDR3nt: TGCGCCAGCAGCCTCCAACCGGGACAGGGCCCCTACGAGCAGTACTTC
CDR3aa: CASSLQPGQGPYEQYF

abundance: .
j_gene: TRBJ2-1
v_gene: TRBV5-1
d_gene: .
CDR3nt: TGCGCCAGCAGCTCCGGAGGTCTAGACTACAATGAGCAGTTCTTC
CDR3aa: CASSSGGLDYNEQFF

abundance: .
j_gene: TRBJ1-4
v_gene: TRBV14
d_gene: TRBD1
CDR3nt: TGTACCAGCAGCCAACTACAAACCGGGACAGGGCGAGGCAGACTGTTTTTT
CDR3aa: CTSSQLQTGTGRGRLFF

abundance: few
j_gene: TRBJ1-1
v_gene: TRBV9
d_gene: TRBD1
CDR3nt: TGTGCCAGCAGCGTAGGGGGCGGACAGGGCGAGGTCACTGAAGCTTTCTTT
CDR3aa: CASSVGGGQGEVTEAFF

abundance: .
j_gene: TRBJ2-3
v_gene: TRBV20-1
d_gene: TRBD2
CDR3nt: TGCAGTGCTAGAGGCTTCGGACTAGCGGGAGCTGGTGGAGATACGCAGTATTTT
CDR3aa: CSARGFGLAGAGGDTQYF

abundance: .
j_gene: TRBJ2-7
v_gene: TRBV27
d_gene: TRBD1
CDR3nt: TGTGCCAGCAGTTTAGCCGGGACAGGGGGCCCAAACGAGCAGTACTTC
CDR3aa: CASSLAGTGGPNEQYF

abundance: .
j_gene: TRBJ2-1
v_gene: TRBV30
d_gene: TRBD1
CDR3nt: TGTGCCTGGAGTGGGGCAGGGGGTTTGTTGAATGAGCAGTTCTTC
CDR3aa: CAWSGAGGLLNEQFF

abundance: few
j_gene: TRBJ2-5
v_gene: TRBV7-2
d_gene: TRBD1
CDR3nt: TGTGCCAGCAGCTTACAGGGGGTGTCGGCCCAGTACTTC
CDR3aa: CASSLQGVSAQYF

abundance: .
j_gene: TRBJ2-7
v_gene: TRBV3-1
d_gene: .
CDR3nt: TGTGCCAGCAGCCAAGGAAGACTCCTATTGGGAGAGCAGTACTTC
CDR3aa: CASSQGRLLLGEQYF

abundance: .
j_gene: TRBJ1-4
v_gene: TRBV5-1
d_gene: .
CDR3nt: TGCGCCAGCAGCTTGTTGGGGGCAACTAATGAAAAACTGTTTTTT
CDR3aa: CASSLLGATNEKLFF

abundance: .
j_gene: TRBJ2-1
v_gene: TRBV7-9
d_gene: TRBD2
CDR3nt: TGTGCCAGCAGCTTACTAAAGTCGGGACTAGCGACCGATGAGCAGTTCTTC
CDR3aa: CASSLLKSGLATDEQFF

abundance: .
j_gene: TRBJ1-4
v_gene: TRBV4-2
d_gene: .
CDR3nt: TGTGCCAGCAGCCAACCCGGACAGCCCGAAAGACTGTTTTTT
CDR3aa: CASSQPGQPERLFF

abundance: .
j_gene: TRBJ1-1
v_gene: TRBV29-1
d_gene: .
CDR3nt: TGCAGCGGTGTGAGGGGTACTGAAGCTTTCTTT
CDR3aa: CSGVRGTEAFF

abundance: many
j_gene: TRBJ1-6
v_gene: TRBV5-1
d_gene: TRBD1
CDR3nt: TGCGCCAGCAGGCCTCCCGGGACAGATAATTCACCCCTCCACTTT
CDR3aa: CASRPPGTDNSPLHF

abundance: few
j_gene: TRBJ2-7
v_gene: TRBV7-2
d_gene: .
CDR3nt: TGTGCCAGCAGCTATTCGGCGGATAGCTCCTACGAGCAGTACTTC
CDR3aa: CASSYSADSSYEQYF